These 15 T cell receptor beta chains were all obtained from the same sample, sequenced in a study of identical twins (dated by TCRdb to 2016 to 2017). Library construction relied on 5' RACE. The instrument was an Illumina HiSeq 2000. TCRdb took the public reads, trimmed them with fastp at Q25, ran MiXCR for clone calling and kept in-frame beta chains. Duplicate CDR3 protein sequences are folded into a single record with the most common DNA and genes. The sample table shows around 1.7 million distinct CDR3 sequences, and less than 40% are seen once. The ten largest account for 0.25% to 0.3% of the sample. Specimen: cord blood. The receptors stem from a newborn girl in good health.

The rearrangement uses TRBV4-2 and TRBJ2-3; D is perhaps TRBD2 (6 bases). Trimming shortened V by 5 bases and J by 4 bases, and 13 bases separated the two germline ends. The germline V gene encodes CDR1 LGHNA and CDR2 YNFKEQ. This CDR3 has 14 amino acids. CDR3 DNA sequence: TGTGCCAGCAGCTCGGGGGTGGGGGCAGATACGCAGTATTTT. It specifies CASSSGVGADTQYF.

The rearrangement links TRBV25-1 to TRBJ2-7; 9 bases line up with TRBD1. The J segment lost 7 bases and the V segment lost 1 base, leaving 11 bases of the junction unmatched. Germline V gene data show CDR1 as MGHDK and CDR2 as SYGVNS. The CDR3 is made up of 16 amino acids. The chain's CDR3 is CASSESQDRGYNEQYF. CDR3 DNA sequence: TGTGCCAGCAGTGAATCCCAGGACAGGGGCTACAATGAGCAGTACTTC.

The chain employs TRBV14 and TRBJ2-1; D could derive from TRBD1 or TRBD2 (5 bases each). CDR1 and CDR2 (germline): SGHDN, FVKESK. Between the trimmed V and J ends, which lost 1 base and 5 bases, there was a span of 12 bases. CDR3 length equals 15 residues. The CDR3 spells CASSQAGTPHNEQFF. The CDR3 DNA is TGTGCCAGCAGCCAAGCCGGGACGCCTCACAATGAGCAGTTCTTC.

Concerning this clonotype itself: A read error may explain this, as a much larger clone is one base away. The genes are TRBV4-2 and TRBJ2-1, with 8 bases that match TRBD2. Germline V CDR1 and CDR2: LGHNA, YNFKEQ. The CDR3 has 15 amino acids. V lost 1 base to trimming and J lost 8 bases; unmatched junction nucleotides: 7. The CDR3 DNA reads as TGTGCCAGCAGCCAAGCAGAGCGGGAGCGGGATGAGCAGTTCTTC. This sequence encodes CASSQAERERDEQFF.

This clonotype was counted many times. Germline and junction disagree at one end, which may indicate a read error. The chain uses TRBV11-2 and TRBJ2-7; perhaps TRBD2 as D (5 bases). From germline, CDR1 is SGHAT and CDR2 FQNNGV. The CDR3 spans 15 residues. The CDR3 protein is CASSLAGEISYEQYF. The CDR3 region has the DNA TGCGCCAGCAGCTTGGCCGGGGAGATATCCTACGAGCAGTACTTC.

The gene calls are TRBV4-2 and TRBJ1-1; TRBD1 might be the D (5 bases). The germline CDR1 and CDR2 sequences are LGHNA and YNFKEQ. The CDR3 runs to 15 residues. Trimming took 0 bases from V and 4 from J, leaving 12 bases between them. The CDR3 DNA reads as TGTGCCAGCAGCCAAGATAAATGGGGGGGCACTGAAGCTTTCTTT. Translated, it gives CASSQDKWGGTEAFF.

This clonotype showed up just a few times. The chain joins TRBV4-2 to TRBJ1-5; 7 bases match TRBD1. The CDR3 is 16 amino acids. The V segment lost 1 base and the J segment 2 bases; nucleotides outside the gene matches: 5. Germline CDR1 is LGHNA and CDR2 is YNFKEQ. The CDR3 DNA follows: TGTGCCAGCAGCCAAGGGACAGGTTACGGCAATCAGCCCCAGCATTTT. It codes for CASSQGTGYGNQPQHF.

This clonotype appeared many times. The J gene is TRBJ2-3, the V gene TRBV10-2; TRBD2 matches 11 bases. The CDR3 has 15 amino acids. Germline lookup yields CDR1 WSHSY and CDR2 SAAADI. After removal of 2 bases from V and 7 bases from J, the junction contained 5 bases not matched to a gene. CDR3 bases: TGCGCCAGCAGTGAGATGGCTAGCGGGGGGTATACGCAGTATTTT. It translates to CASSEMASGGYTQYF.

This chain uses TRBV9 with TRBJ2-1, with D possibly being TRBD1 (5 bases). The CDR3 is 13 amino acids. V lost 2 bases and J 6 bases, leaving 9 bases between the germline ends. Germline CDR1 and CDR2: SGDLS and YYNGEE. In nucleotides, the CDR3 is TGTGCCAGCAGCGTGCTGGGGCCCAATGAGCAGTTCTTC. Its protein product is CASSVLGPNEQFF.

The table lists this clonotype with a few counts. The chain employs TRBV10-3 and TRBJ2-1; 10 positions agree with TRBD1. The CDR3 consists of 13 residues. The germline V gene encodes CDR1 ENHRY and CDR2 SYGVKD. V shed 6 bases and J 5 bases; nucleotides not matched to a gene: 1. CDR3 sequence reads: CAIRGQGHNEQFF. The CDR3 bases are TGTGCCATCAGGGGACAGGGGCACAATGAGCAGTTCTTC.

The J gene is TRBJ1-2, the V gene TRBV28; D is uncertain. The germline V and J ends were trimmed by 4 bases and 7 bases, with 10 bases remaining between them. This CDR3 is built from 12 residues. Germline CDR1 is MDHEN and CDR2 is SYDVKM. CDR3 amino acids: CASSSTPPGYTF. The CDR3, as DNA: TGTGCCAGCAGTTCGACTCCACCTGGCTACACCTTC.

V usage is TRBV11-3 and J usage is TRBJ2-2; D call uncertain. The V end was cut by 6 bases, the J end by 6 bases, with 8 bases between. There are 12 residues in the CDR3. CDR1 is SGHNT and CDR2 is YENEEA in the germline V gene. The CDR3 nucleotides are TGTGCCAGCAGTAGTTGGGCCGGGGAGCTGTTTTTT. It encodes CASSSWAGELFF.

The chain couples TRBV20-1 to TRBJ2-3, with 14 nucleotides matching TRBD2. V lost 5 bases to trimming and J lost 1 base; unmatched junction nucleotides: 8. The CDR3 totals 17 residues. Germline lookup yields CDR1 DFQATT and CDR2 SNEGSKA (reference sequence). The CDR3 region has the DNA TGCAGTGCTCTAAGACTAGCGGGGGGGCGGGGCACAGATACGCAGTATTTT. Protein sequence: CSALRLAGGRGTDTQYF.

This clonotype occurred many times. The chain employs TRBV28 and TRBJ2-1; possibly TRBD2 for D (7 bases). The CDR3 loop spans 13 amino acids. The V end lost 2 bases, the J end lost 14 bases, and 16 bases lay between the germline ends. Germline lookup yields CDR1 MDHEN and CDR2 SYDVKM. CDR3 sequence reads: CASSLAHGGHEFF. The DNA of the CDR3 is TGTGCCAGCAGTTTAGCCCACGGGGGGCATGAGTTCTTC.

This clonotype was counted between two and nine times. This chain joins TRBV2 and TRBJ2-1, with 11 bases that match TRBD2. Losses at the gene ends were 6 bases for V and 4 bases for J; bases not matched to a gene: 5. The CDR3 runs to 15 residues. CDR1 and CDR2 (germline): SNHLY, FYNNEI. The CDR3 reads CASRETSGMYNEQFF. CDR3 nucleotides: TGTGCCAGCAGGGAGACTAGCGGGATGTACAATGAGCAGTTCTTC.